Sequencing of this TCR beta chain was carried out in a study of post-analysis software for immune sequencing data. This clonotype has only a few counts. The antigen is unknown. Trimming took 3 bases from V and 7 from J, leaving 21 bases between them. This CDR3 has 16 residues. Unique molecular identifiers were carried by the TCR beta cDNA libraries. A single record per CDR3 protein comes from TCRdb applying MiXCR to the PCR reads. The repertoire consists of fewer than 900,000 distinct CDR3 sequences, with around 45% occurring once and the leading ten covering just under 5%. Study-wide points: Comparison with controls showed significantly lower normalized Chao1 diversity in multiple sclerosis patients. F-measure co-clustering was strong for batch-matched samples. Compared with controls, patients had more of about 5 TRBV segments, including TRBV5-6, TRBV5-1 and TRBV20-1.

Material for sequencing was blood. This chain joins TRBV12-3 or TRBV12-4 and TRBJ1-2, with D possibly being TRBD1 (5 bases). The TCR comes from a girl aged 5-17 years with multiple sclerosis. The CDR3 DNA follows: TGTGCCAGCAGTTTGGGGGGTGTCAGGCATGCTGGTGGCTACACCTTC. Translation gives CASSLGGVRHAGGYTF.